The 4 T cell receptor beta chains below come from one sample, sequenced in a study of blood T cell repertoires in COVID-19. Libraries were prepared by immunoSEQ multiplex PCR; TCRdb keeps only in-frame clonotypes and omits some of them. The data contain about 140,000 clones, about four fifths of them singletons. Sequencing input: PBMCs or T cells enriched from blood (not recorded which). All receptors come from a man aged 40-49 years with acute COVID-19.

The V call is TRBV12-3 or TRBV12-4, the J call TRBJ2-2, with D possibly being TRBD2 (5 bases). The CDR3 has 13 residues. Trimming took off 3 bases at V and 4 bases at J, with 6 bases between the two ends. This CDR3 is CASSFRGTGELFF. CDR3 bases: TGTGCCAGCAGTTTCCGGGGCACCGGGGAGCTGTTTTTT.

This CDR3 is CASSTILVAGSNTGELFF. For the CDR3, the DNA is TGTGCCAGCAGCACAATCCTAGTAGCGGGGTCGAACACCGGGGAGCTGTTTTTT. The V call is TRBV7-2, the J call TRBJ2-2; TRBD2 matches at 8 bases. CDR1 is SGHTA and CDR2 is FQGNSA in the germline V gene. The CDR3 loop spans 18 amino acids. V shed 5 bases, J shed 0 bases, and the junction held 11 bases outside the gene matches.

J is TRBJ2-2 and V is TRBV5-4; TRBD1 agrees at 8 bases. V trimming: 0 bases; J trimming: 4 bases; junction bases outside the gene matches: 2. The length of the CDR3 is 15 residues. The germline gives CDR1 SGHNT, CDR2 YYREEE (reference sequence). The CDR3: CASSLGTGFTGELFF. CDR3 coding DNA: TGTGCCAGCAGCTTGGGGACAGGGTTCACCGGGGAGCTGTTTTTT.

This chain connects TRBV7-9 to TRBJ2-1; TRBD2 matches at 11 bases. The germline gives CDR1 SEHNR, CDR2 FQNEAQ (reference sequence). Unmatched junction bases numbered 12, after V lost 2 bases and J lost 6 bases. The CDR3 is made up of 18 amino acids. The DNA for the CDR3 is TGTGCCAGCAGCTTACCCCTCCGACTAGCGGGGTTCGGCAATGAGCAGTTCTTC. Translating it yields CASSLPLRLAGFGNEQFF.